This is a list of T cell receptor beta chains from one sample in a study of cytomegalovirus exposure and HLA in healthy donors. TCRdb keeps only in-frame clones here, not all; method: immunoSEQ multiplex PCR. The sample carries around 170,000 clones, approximately 88% recorded once. Material for sequencing was PBMCs. The receptor source for this set is a woman aged 45-65 years in good health and CMV-seropositive. The CDR3 runs from the conserved cysteine through the conserved F or W. A D gene is named only where the DNA matches it firmly. For some rows the clone size is stated as once, few or many, or as a class when expanded; others skip it.

NA TRBD1 TRBJ2-7 TRBV27 TGTGCCAGCAGAACTACCACGGACAGGGCGGAGGAGCAGTACTTC CASRTTTDRAEEQYF
NA NA TRBJ2-7 TRBV7-8 TGTGCCAGCAGCCAAGGGGTCGGGCCGAACTACGAGCAGTACTTC CASSQGVGPNYEQYF
NA NA TRBJ2-7 TRBV28 TGTGCCAGTTCTCTTGTTCGGGCAGGGGAGTACGAGCAGTACTTC CASSLVRAGEYEQYF
NA NA TRBJ1-6 TRBV6-5 TGTGCCAGCAGTTACGATGTCCGGGATTCACCCCTCCACTTT CASSYDVRDSPLHF
NA NA TRBJ1-3 TRBV27 TGTGCCAGCAGAACAGGGCACTCTGGAAACACCATATATTTT CASRTGHSGNTIYF
NA NA TRBJ1-6 TRBV7-6 TGTGCCAGCAGCACCCAGGGGCAACCGAATAATTCACCCCTCCACTTT CASSTQGQPNNSPLHF
NA TRBD1 TRBJ2-1 TRBV7-2 TGTGCCAGCAGCGTAGACAGGGGGCCCACCAATGAGCAGTTCTTC CASSVDRGPTNEQFF
NA TRBD2 TRBJ2-1 TRBV27 TGTGCCAGCCTGCGGACTAGCGGGAGCAATGAGCAGTTCTTC CASLRTSGSNEQFF
NA TRBD1 TRBJ1-2 TRBV7-9 TGTGCCAGCAGTACCGGGACAGGGCCGGCGGGTGGCTACACCTTC CASSTGTGPAGGYTF
once TRBD1 TRBJ2-2 TRBV7-9 TGTGCCAGCAGCTCATATGTCGGGACAGTGAACACCGGGGAGCTGTTTTTT CASSSYVGTVNTGELFF
NA NA TRBJ2-2 TRBV5-1 TGCGCCAGCAGCTTGCAGGTAGAGACCGGGGAGCTGTTTTTT CASSLQVETGELFF
few NA TRBJ1-1 TRBV6-5 TGTGCCAGCGGACCGAACCAGGGGATAAGCACTGAAGCTTTCTTT CASGPNQGISTEAFF
NA TRBD1 TRBJ1-2 TRBV30 TGTGCCTGGAGGGGGGACAGGATGGATGGCTACACCTTC CAWRGDRMDGYTF
NA TRBD2 TRBJ2-1 TRBV9 TGTGCCAGCAGCGTAGGGGGGGGGTCCTACAATGAGCAGTTCTTC CASSVGGGSYNEQFF
NA TRBD1 TRBJ1-1 TRBV7-2 TGTGCCAGCAGCCGAACCCTAGACAGGGCGAACACTGAAGCTTTCTTT CASSRTLDRANTEAFF
NA TRBD2 TRBJ2-3 TRBV5-1 TGCGCCAGCAGCCGCGGGACTAGCGGGGGGACTCAGGGGGATACGCAGTATTTT CASSRGTSGGTQGDTQYF
NA TRBD1 TRBJ1-1 TRBV4-3 TGCGCCAGCAGCCTTGACAGGGTCACTGAAGCTTTCTTT CASSLDRVTEAFF
NA NA TRBJ2-6 TRBV7-9 TGTTCCAGCAGCTTAGAATCTCCCTCTGGGGCCAACGTCCTGACTTTC CSSSLESPSGANVLTF
NA NA TRBJ1-2 TRBV6-1 TGTGCCAGCAGCCTCGAAGGGGACTATGGCTACACCTTC CASSLEGDYGYTF
NA NA TRBJ1-5 TRBV4-2 TGTGCCAGCAGCTTGTCCGCAGATCAGCCCCAGCATTTT CASSLSADQPQHF
few TRBD2 TRBJ2-1 TRBV4-2 TGTGCCAGCAGCCAAGTAGCGGGGGGCTACAATGAGCAGTTCTTC CASSQVAGGYNEQFF
NA TRBD1 TRBJ2-5 TRBV11-3 TGTGCCAGCAGCTCAGACAGGGGAGAGACCCAGTACTTC CASSSDRGETQYF
NA NA TRBJ1-6 TRBV7-3 TGTGCCAGCAGCTTGGACTACAATTCACCCCTCCACTTT CASSLDYNSPLHF
NA NA TRBJ1-5 TRBV6-4 TGTGCCAGCAGTTCCGGGAGGGGACATCAGCCCCAGCATTTT CASSSGRGHQPQHF
NA TRBD1 TRBJ1-2 TRBV7-2 TGTGCCAGCAGCCCGGGACAGAACTATGGCTACACCTTC CASSPGQNYGYTF
once TRBD2 TRBJ2-7 TRBV18 TGTGCCAGCTCACCCCGACTAGCGGGGGGCTACGAGCAGTACTTC CASSPRLAGGYEQYF
NA TRBD2 TRBJ2-3 TRBV9 TGTGCCAGCAGCGTAGGGGGTAGCGGGGGGGCTGGAGATACGCAGTATTTT CASSVGGSGGAGDTQYF
NA TRBD2 TRBJ2-3 TRBV7-3 TGTGCCAGCAGCTACCTTAGCGGGGGGCGAACAGATACGCAGTATTTT CASSYLSGGRTDTQYF
NA NA TRBJ2-5 TRBV10-2 TGCGCCACCACACCGGGTTTAGAGACCCAGTACTTC CATTPGLETQYF
NA NA TRBJ2-7 TRBV5-4 TGTGCCAGCAGCTTGTTGGGACAAGACTACGAGCAGTACTTC CASSLLGQDYEQYF
NA NA TRBJ2-2 TRBV6-5 TGTGCCAGCACCAGCATCGGGATGGGGGAGCTGTTTTTT CASTSIGMGELFF
NA NA TRBJ1-2 TRBV4-3 TGCGCCAGCAGCCAAGGACAGAGCTTCTATGGCTACACCTTC CASSQGQSFYGYTF
NA TRBD2 TRBJ2-3 TRBV7-3 TGTGCCAGCAGCTTAGGGACTAGCGTTACAGATACGCAGTATTTT CASSLGTSVTDTQYF
NA NA TRBJ1-1 TRBV7-2 TGTGCCAGCAGCTTATTTGGCAGCGCGGCTTTCTTT CASSLFGSAAFF
NA TRBD2 TRBJ2-3 TRBV5-1 TGCGCCAGCAGCCTCGTTCGGGGGGGGAGGACAGATACGCAGTATTTT CASSLVRGGRTDTQYF
NA TRBD1 TRBJ2-5 TRBV2 TGTGCCAGCAGTGAGGGACAGGGAACCCAGTACTTC CASSEGQGTQYF
few NA TRBJ1-4 TRBV5-1 TGCGCCAGCAGCTTGGGTACAGGGTTAACTAATGAAAAACTGTTTTTT CASSLGTGLTNEKLFF
NA NA TRBJ1-1 TRBV6-6 TGTGCCAGCAGGTCCGACATGAACACTGAAGCTTTCTTT CASRSDMNTEAFF